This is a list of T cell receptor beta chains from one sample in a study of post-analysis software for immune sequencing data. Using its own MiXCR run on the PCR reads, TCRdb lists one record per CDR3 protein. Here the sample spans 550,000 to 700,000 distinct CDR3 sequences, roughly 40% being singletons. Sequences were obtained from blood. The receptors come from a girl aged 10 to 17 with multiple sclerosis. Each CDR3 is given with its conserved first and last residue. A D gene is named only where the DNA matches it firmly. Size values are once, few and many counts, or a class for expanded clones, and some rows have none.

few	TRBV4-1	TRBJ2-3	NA	CASSQSGADTQYF	TGCGCCAGCAGCCAGAGCGGCGCAGATACGCAGTATTTT
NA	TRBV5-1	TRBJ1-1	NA	CASSLDNEAFF	TGCGCCAGCAGCCTTGACAATGAAGCTTTCTTT
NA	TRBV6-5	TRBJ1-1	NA	CASSYGTLNTEAFF	TGTGCCAGCAGTTACGGCACCTTGAACACTGAAGCTTTCTTT
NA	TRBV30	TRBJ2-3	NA	CAWSGQADTQYF	TGTGCCTGGAGTGGACAGGCAGATACGCAGTATTTT
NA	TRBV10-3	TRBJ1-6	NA	CAISDFGAGDNSPLHF	TGTGCCATCAGTGACTTTGGGGCAGGGGATAATTCACCCCTCCACTTT
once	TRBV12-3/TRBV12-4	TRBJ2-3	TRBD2	CASSLVPAGEADTQYF	TGTGCCAGCAGTTTAGTTCCAGCGGGAGAAGCAGATACGCAGTATTTT
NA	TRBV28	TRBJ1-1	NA	CASSLPSFQAFF	TGTGCCAGCAGTTTACCGTCATTCCAGGCTTTCTTT
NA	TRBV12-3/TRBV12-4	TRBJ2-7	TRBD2	CASSPSLAELSYEQYF	TGTGCCAGCAGTCCCTCCCTAGCGGAGCTCTCCTACGAGCAGTACTTC
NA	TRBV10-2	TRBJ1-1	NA	CASSESVMNTEAFF	TGCGCCAGCAGTGAGTCAGTGATGAACACTGAAGCTTTCTTT
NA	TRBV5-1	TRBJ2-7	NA	CASSLGSTLGTYEQYF	TGCGCCAGCAGCTTGGGATCCACCTTGGGAACCTACGAGCAGTACTTC
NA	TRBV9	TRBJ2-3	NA	CASSVTRVADTQYF	TGTGCCAGCAGCGTAACAAGGGTCGCAGATACGCAGTATTTT
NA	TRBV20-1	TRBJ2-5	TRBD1	CSARGVRQGGETQYF	TGCAGTGCTAGAGGTGTGAGACAGGGGGGAGAGACCCAGTACTTC
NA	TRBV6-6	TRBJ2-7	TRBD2	CASSAGAGGKEQYF	TGTGCCAGCAGTGCGGGGGCGGGAGGAAAAGAGCAGTACTTC
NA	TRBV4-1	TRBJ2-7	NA	CASSHALPYNEQYF	TGCGCCAGCAGCCATGCCCTACCCTACAATGAGCAGTACTTC
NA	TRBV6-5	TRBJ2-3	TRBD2	CASSSLAGGPWDTQYF	TGTGCCAGCAGTTCCCTAGCGGGAGGGCCATGGGATACGCAGTATTTT
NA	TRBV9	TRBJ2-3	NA	CASSPTYRTTDTQYF	TGTGCCAGCAGCCCGACTTACCGGACCACAGATACGCAGTATTTT